Presented here are 18 T cell receptor beta chains from one specimen sequenced in a study of blood T cell repertoires in COVID-19. This table comes from immunoSEQ multiplex PCR, and its TCRdb copy is limited to in-frame clones, with some not included. The sample lists about 240,000 clones; roughly 80% were seen once. The sample comprised peripheral blood. Source of these receptors: a woman under 30 with acute or convalescent COVID-19.

In this sample, this clone turned up a few times. V is TRBV3-1 (or the pseudogene TRBV3-2) and J is TRBJ1-6; D remains unclear. Germline V gene sequence: CDR1 LGHDT, CDR2 YNNKEL (reference sequence). Trimming shortened V by 2 bases and J by 12 bases, and 17 bases separated the two germline ends. The CDR3 covers 15 residues. The CDR3 sequence is CASSQSRVSPLPLHF. The CDR3 DNA reads TGTGCCAGCAGCCAATCAAGAGTTTCGCCTTTACCCCTCCACTTT.

This clone was counted only a few times. The CDR3 loop is CASSDEVARDYYGYTF. DNA of the CDR3: TGTGCCAGCAGCGACGAGGTGGCAAGGGACTACTATGGCTACACCTTC. The chain links TRBV5-4 to TRBJ1-2, with D perhaps TRBD1 (5 bases). Germline CDR1 SGHNT, CDR2 YYREEE (reference sequence). The V and J ends lost 4 bases and 3 bases respectively, with 19 bases between them. The CDR3 consists of 16 residues.

This sequence joins TRBV3-1 (or the pseudogene TRBV3-2) and TRBJ2-2; the match to TRBD1 covers 9 bases. Trimming at V came to 6 bases and at J to 6 bases, leaving 2 bases not matched to a gene. Germline CDR1 reads LGHDT; CDR2 reads YNNKEL (reference sequence). There are 13 residues in the CDR3. CDR3 sequence (DNA): TGTGCCAGCAGGGACAGGGGTTCCGGGGAGCTGTTTTTT. It encodes CASRDRGSGELFF.

V and J are TRBV29-1 and TRBJ2-1, with D unclear. Germline values: CDR1 SQVTM, CDR2 ANQGSEA. The V and J ends lost 0 bases and 6 bases respectively, with 15 bases between them. The CDR3 runs to 15 residues. The CDR3 nucleotides are TGCAGCGTTGAAGAGGGTGGCGGAGCCGTCAATGAGCAGTTCTTC. Translating it yields CSVEEGGGAVNEQFF.

The table lists this clone with many counts. The chain employs TRBV14 and TRBJ2-7; TRBD2 matches 10 bases. CDR1 SGHDN and CDR2 FVKESK come from the germline V gene. V lost 1 base, J lost 3 bases, and 3 bases stayed unmatched. This CDR3 comprises 15 residues. In DNA, the CDR3 is TGTGCCAGCAGCCAAGGACTAGCGGGTTTCTACGAGCAGTACTTC. Protein sequence: CASSQGLAGFYEQYF.

The chain links TRBV28 to TRBJ2-7, with TRBD2 matching 12 bases. The length of the CDR3 is 20 residues. V gave up 6 bases and J gave up 3 bases; unmatched junction bases: 21. Looked up from germline, CDR1 is MDHEN and CDR2 is SYDVKM. In nucleotides, the CDR3 is TGTGCCAGCAGCACGGGACCCTGGACAGGGACGACTAGCGGGGGCTACGAGCAGTACTTC. It specifies CASSTGPWTGTTSGGYEQYF.

This chain joins TRBV30 and TRBJ2-3; TRBD2 aligns across 14 bases. CDR3 length equals 13 residues. Germline CDR1 and CDR2: GTSNPN and SVGIG (reference sequence). Germline trimming cut 8 bases from V and 4 bases from J; bases unmatched to any gene: 2. CDR3 loop: CAGGLAGADTQYF. CDR3 nucleotide sequence: TGTGCCGGGGGACTAGCGGGAGCAGATACGCAGTATTTT.

The chain is built from TRBV28 and TRBJ1-4; TRBD1 matches at 9 bases. V was clipped by 3 bases and J by 0 bases; unmatched bases: 5. The CDR3 consists of 17 residues. Germline CDR1 is MDHEN and CDR2 is SYDVKM. CDR3 sequence reads: CASSLGQGEATNEKLFF. The CDR3 DNA reads TGTGCCAGCAGTTTGGGACAGGGAGAGGCAACTAATGAAAAACTGTTTTTT.

V is TRBV3-1 (or the pseudogene TRBV3-2) and J is TRBJ2-7; D unclear. V was trimmed by 4 bases and J by 4 bases, leaving 8 bases between them. The CDR3 is made up of 12 amino acids. Germline assignment: CDR1 LGHDT and CDR2 YNNKEL (reference sequence). The CDR3 region has the DNA TGTGCCAGCAGCCGGGCTGCATACGAGCAGTACTTC. This codes for CASSRAAYEQYF.

A few counts support this clone. CDR3 loop: CASRFPGQGVFAFF. The CDR3 DNA reads as TGTGCCAGCAGATTTCCGGGACAGGGAGTATTTGCTTTCTTT. V gene TRBV13 combines with J gene TRBJ1-1, with 9 bases fitting TRBD1. CDR1 and CDR2 (germline): PRHDT, FYEKMQ (reference sequence). Germline trimming cut 6 bases from V and 11 bases from J; bases unmatched to any gene: 13. This CDR3 is 14 amino acids long. The variable domain in full, with the rest retrieved from reference TRBV13 and TRBJ1-1, is AAGVIQSPRHLIKEKRETATLKCYPIPRHDTVYWYQQGPGQDPQFLISFYEKMQSDKGSIPDRFSAQQFSDYHSELNMSSLELGDSALYFCASRFPGQGVFAFFGQGTRLTVV.

This clone was observed once. The V call is TRBV13, the J call TRBJ1-1; D is perhaps TRBD1 (5 bases). This CDR3 is 15 amino acids long. Germline values: CDR1 PRHDT, CDR2 FYEKMQ (reference sequence). V was pared by 7 bases and J by 3 bases, with 18 bases between. The CDR3 region is CASIIQGLGHTEAFF. The DNA of the CDR3 is TGTGCCAGCATCATCCAGGGTCTCGGGCACACTGAAGCTTTCTTT.

This clone has only one observation. The chain carries TRBV18 and TRBJ2-1; D gene uncertain. Looked up from germline, CDR1 is KGHSH and CDR2 is LQKENI. V gave up 5 bases and J gave up 3 bases, with 11 bases separating them. This CDR3 is built from 14 residues. Here the CDR3 reads CASSTDKNYNEQFF. DNA for the CDR3: TGTGCCAGCTCAACTGACAAAAACTACAATGAGCAGTTCTTC.

This chain links TRBV30 with TRBJ2-3; TRBD2 agrees at 8 bases. CDR1 and CDR2 from the germline V gene are GTSNPN and SVGIG (reference sequence). The length of the CDR3 is 16 residues. V shed 4 bases, J shed 5 bases, and the junction held 14 bases outside the gene matches. The CDR3: CAWMDPFLAGGDTQYF. In nucleotides, the CDR3 is TGTGCCTGGATGGACCCATTCCTAGCGGGCGGAGATACGCAGTATTTT.

This chain joins TRBV11-2 and TRBJ2-2, with TRBD2 matching 14 bases. Germline CDR1 and CDR2: SGHAT and FQNNGV. The CDR3 totals 18 residues. The trim removed 1 base at V and 6 bases at J, leaving 7 bases unmatched. The CDR3 spells CASSLGTSGGRGPGELFF. CDR3 in DNA: TGTGCCAGCAGCTTAGGGACTAGCGGGGGGCGGGGTCCCGGGGAGCTGTTTTTT.

V is TRBV4-3 and J is TRBJ2-1; a weak D match, TRBD2 (6 bases). The CDR3 loop spans 15 amino acids. V was clipped by 5 bases and J by 2 bases, with 13 bases between them. The germline V gene encodes CDR1 LGHNA and CDR2 YSLEER. The CDR3 coding sequence is TGCGCCAGCAGCGAAGGACTATTCACCTACAATGAGCAGTTCTTC. Protein sequence: CASSEGLFTYNEQFF.

The chain recombines TRBV10-2 with TRBJ1-6; 7 bases fit TRBD1. The V gene's germline CDR1 is WSHSY and CDR2 SAAADI. The V and J ends lost 6 bases and 7 bases, in that order; junction bases with no gene match: 9. This CDR3 is 15 amino acids long. The CDR3 coding sequence is TGCGCCAGCAGAAAACAGGGGCCCGAAAATTCACCCCTCCACTTT. This encodes CASRKQGPENSPLHF.

This clone appeared a few times. The chain carries TRBV6-1 and TRBJ2-6, with 8 bases identical to TRBD1. CDR3 size: 16 residues. Trimming removed 4 bases from V and 5 bases from J; junction bases left unmatched: 7. Germline CDR1 reads MNHNS; CDR2 reads SASEGT. The CDR3 protein is CASSAAQGGRANVLTF. The CDR3 DNA follows: TGTGCCAGCAGTGCAGCACAGGGGGGTAGGGCCAACGTCCTGACTTTC.

The chain combines TRBV5-8 with TRBJ2-7, with TRBD1 matching 7 bases. The CDR3 is 14 amino acids. With 1 base clipped from V and 4 bases from J, the junction kept 5 bases outside the gene matches. Per germline, CDR1 SGHTS and CDR2 YDEGEE. CDR3 residues: CASSLISGGYEQYF. The CDR3 DNA is TGTGCCAGCAGCTTGATATCAGGGGGATACGAGCAGTACTTC.